What follows is one TCR beta chain and its context. V was clipped by 4 bases and J by 7 bases, with 11 bases between them. The CDR3 is 13 amino acids. Germline lookup yields CDR1 SEHNR and CDR2 FQNEAQ (reference sequence). This sample is part of a study of cytomegalovirus exposure and HLA in healthy donors. Background on the study: An earlier analysis identified approximately 110 million unique TCR beta sequences in about 190 million T cells.

The PCR used 60 Vbeta and 13 Jbeta primers. Original handling: Roughly 10 million shared chains were among about 80 million unique TCR beta chains counted in a later analysis. Libraries were prepared by immunoSEQ multiplex PCR; TCRdb keeps only in-frame clonotypes and omits some of them. V, J and clone size are taken as reported in that table, and D and trimming were inferred from the DNA itself. This repertoire includes around 120,000 clones. The sample taken for sequencing was PBMCs. The receptor's source is a man between 18 and 35 years old in good health and CMV-seronegative. The chain has TRBV7-9 and TRBJ2-1; D perhaps matches TRBD2 (5 bases). The CDR3 reads CASSYRGSNEQFF. CDR3 sequence (DNA): TGTGCCAGCAGCTACCGAGGGAGTAATGAGCAGTTCTTC.